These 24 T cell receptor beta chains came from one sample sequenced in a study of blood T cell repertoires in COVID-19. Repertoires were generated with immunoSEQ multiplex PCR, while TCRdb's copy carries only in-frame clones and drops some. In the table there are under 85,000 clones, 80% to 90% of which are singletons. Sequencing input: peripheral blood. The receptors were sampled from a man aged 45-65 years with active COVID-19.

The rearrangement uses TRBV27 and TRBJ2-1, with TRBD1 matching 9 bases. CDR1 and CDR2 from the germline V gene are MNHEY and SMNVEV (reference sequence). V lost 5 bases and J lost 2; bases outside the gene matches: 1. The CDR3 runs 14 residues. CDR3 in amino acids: CASSRDRAYNEQFF. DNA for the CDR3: TGTGCCAGCAGTCGGGACAGGGCCTACAATGAGCAGTTCTTC.

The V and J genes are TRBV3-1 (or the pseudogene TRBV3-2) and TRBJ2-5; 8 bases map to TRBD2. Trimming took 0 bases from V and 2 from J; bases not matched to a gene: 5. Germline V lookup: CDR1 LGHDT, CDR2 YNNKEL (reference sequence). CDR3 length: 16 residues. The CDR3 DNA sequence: TGTGCCAGCAGCCAAGAACGAGCGGGAGTACAAGAGACCCAGTACTTC. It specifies CASSQERAGVQETQYF.

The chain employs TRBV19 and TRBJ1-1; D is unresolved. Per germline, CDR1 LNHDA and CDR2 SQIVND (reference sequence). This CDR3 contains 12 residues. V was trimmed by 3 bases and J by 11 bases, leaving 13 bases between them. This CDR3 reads CASSMNAGRAFF. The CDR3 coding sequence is TGTGCCAGTAGTATGAACGCCGGGAGGGCTTTCTTT.

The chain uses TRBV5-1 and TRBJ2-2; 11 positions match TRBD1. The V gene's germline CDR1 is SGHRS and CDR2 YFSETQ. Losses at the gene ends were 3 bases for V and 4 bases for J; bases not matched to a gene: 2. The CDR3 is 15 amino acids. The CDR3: CASSSGTGGTGELFF. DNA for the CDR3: TGCGCCAGCAGCTCCGGGACAGGGGGCACCGGGGAGCTGTTTTTT.

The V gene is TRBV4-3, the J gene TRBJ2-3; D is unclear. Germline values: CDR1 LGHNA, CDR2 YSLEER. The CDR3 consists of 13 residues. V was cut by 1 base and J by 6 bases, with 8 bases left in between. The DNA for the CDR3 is TGCGCCAGCAGCCAAGCCCCCGCGGATACGCAGTATTTT. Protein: CASSQAPADTQYF.

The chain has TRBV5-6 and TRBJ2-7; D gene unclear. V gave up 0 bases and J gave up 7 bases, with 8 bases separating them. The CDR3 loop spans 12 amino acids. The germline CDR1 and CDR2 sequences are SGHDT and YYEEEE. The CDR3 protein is CASSLASLEQYF. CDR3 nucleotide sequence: TGTGCCAGCAGCTTGGCTTCTTTGGAGCAGTACTTC.

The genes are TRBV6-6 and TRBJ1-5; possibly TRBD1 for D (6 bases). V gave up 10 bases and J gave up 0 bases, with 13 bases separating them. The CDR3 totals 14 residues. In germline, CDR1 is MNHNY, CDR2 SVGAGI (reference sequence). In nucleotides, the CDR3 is TGTGCCATCTCCGGACAGAATAGCAATCAGCCCCAGCATTTT. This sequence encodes CAISGQNSNQPQHF.

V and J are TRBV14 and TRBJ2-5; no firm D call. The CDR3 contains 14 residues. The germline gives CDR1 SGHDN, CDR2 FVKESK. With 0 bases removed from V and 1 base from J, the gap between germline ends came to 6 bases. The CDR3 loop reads CASSQDRVQETQYF. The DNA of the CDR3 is TGTGCCAGCAGCCAAGATCGGGTCCAAGAGACCCAGTACTTC.

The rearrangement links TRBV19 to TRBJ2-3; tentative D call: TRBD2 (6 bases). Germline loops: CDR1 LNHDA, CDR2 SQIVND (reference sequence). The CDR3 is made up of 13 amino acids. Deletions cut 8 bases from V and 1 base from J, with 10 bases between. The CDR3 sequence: CASGGARTDTQYF. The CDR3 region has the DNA TGTGCCAGTGGAGGGGCTCGCACAGATACGCAGTATTTT.

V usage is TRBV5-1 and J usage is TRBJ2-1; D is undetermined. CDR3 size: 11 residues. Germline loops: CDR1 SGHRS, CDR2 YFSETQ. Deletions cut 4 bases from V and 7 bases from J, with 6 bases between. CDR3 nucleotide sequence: TGCGCCAGCAGCGTTATAAATGAGCAGTTCTTC. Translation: CASSVINEQFF.

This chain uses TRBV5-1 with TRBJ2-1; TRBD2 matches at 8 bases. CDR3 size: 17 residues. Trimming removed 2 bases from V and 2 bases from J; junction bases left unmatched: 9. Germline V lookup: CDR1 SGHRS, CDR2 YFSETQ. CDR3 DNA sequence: TGCGCCAGCAGCTTTCGTACTAGCGGATCCCCCTACAATGAGCAGTTCTTC. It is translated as CASSFRTSGSPYNEQFF.

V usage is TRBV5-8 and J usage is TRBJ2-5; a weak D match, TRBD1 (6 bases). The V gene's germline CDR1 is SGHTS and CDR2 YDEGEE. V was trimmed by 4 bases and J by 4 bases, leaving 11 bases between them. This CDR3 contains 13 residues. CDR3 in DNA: TGTGCCAGCAGCGCTACAGGGTTAGAGACCCAGTACTTC. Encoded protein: CASSATGLETQYF.

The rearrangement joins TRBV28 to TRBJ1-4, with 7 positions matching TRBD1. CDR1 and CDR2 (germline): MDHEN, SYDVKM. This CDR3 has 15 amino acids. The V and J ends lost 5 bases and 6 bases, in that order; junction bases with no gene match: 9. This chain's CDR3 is CASSPHRGSYEKLFF. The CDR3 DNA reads TGTGCCAGCAGTCCTCACAGGGGCTCCTATGAAAAACTGTTTTTT. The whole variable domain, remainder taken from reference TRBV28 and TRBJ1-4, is DVKVTQSSRYLVKRTGEKVFLECVQDMDHENMFWYRQDPGLGLRLIYFSYDVKMKEKGDIPEGYSVSREKKERFSLILESASTNQTSMYLCASSPHRGSYEKLFFGSGTQLSVL.

The CDR3 region has the DNA TGTGCCAGCAGAATCGGACAGGGGGCAGGATCACCCCTCCACTTT. Amino acid sequence: CASRIGQGAGSPLHF. The V call is TRBV2, the J call TRBJ1-6; 11 positions match TRBD1. The CDR3 totals 15 residues. Germline V gene data show CDR1 as SNHLY and CDR2 as FYNNEI. The V gene end was trimmed by 6 bases and the J gene end by 10 bases; junction bases not matched to a gene: 8.

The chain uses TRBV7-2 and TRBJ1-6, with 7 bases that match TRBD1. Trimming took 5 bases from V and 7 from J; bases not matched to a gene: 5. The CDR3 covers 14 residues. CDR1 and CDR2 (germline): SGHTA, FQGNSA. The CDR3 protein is CASSLTGANSPLHF. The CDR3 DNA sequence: TGTGCCAGCAGCCTCACAGGGGCAAATTCACCCCTCCACTTT.

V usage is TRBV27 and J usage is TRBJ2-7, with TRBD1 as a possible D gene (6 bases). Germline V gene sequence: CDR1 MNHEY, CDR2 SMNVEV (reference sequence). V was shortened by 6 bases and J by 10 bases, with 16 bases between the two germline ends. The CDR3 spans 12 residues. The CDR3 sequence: CASSTGQRVQYF. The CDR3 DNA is TGTGCCAGCAGCACAGGACAGCGCGTACAGTACTTC.

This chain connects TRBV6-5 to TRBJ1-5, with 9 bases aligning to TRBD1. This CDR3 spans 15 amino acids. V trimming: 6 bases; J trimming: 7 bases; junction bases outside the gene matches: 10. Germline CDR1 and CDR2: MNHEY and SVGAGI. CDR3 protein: CASRKGQGSWQPQHF. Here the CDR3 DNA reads TGTGCCAGCAGAAAGGGACAGGGTTCATGGCAGCCCCAGCATTTT.

The CDR3 reads CATSGQGALADTQYF. In nucleotides, the CDR3 is TGTGCCACCAGCGGACAGGGGGCTCTTGCAGATACGCAGTATTTT. This chain links TRBV24-1 with TRBJ2-3, with 11 bases matching TRBD1. V lost 7 bases and J lost 4; bases outside the gene matches: 6. CDR3 length equals 15 residues. Germline values: CDR1 KGHDR, CDR2 SFDVKD.

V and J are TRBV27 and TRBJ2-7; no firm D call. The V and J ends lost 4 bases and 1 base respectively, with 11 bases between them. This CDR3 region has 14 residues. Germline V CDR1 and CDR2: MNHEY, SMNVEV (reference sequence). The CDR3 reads CASSSPKSSYEQYF. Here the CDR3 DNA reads TGTGCCAGCAGTTCCCCTAAGTCTTCCTACGAGCAGTACTTC.

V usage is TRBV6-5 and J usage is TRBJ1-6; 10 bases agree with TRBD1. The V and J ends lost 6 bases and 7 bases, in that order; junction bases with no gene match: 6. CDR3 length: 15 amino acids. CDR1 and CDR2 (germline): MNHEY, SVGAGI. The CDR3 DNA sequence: TGTGCCAGCAGGGGACAGGGGTTCACGAATTCACCCCTCCACTTT. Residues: CASRGQGFTNSPLHF.

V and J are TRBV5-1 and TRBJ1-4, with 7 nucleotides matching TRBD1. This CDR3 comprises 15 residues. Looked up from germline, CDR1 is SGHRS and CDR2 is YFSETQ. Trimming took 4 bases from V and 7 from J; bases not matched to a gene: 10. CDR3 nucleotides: TGCGCCAGCAGCCTGCAGGGGGATGGTGGTGAAAAACTGTTTTTT. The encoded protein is CASSLQGDGGEKLFF.

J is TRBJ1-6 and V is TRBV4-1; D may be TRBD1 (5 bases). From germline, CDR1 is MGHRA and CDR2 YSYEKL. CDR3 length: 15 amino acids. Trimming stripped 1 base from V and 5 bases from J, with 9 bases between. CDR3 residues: CASSQGNRNNSPLHF. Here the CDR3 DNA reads TGCGCCAGCAGCCAAGGAAACAGGAATAATTCACCCCTCCACTTT.

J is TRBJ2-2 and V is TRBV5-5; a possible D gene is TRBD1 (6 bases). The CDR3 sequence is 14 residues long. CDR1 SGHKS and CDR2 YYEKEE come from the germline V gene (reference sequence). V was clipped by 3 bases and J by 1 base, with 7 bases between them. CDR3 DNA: TGTGCCAGCAGCTGGGGACAGAACACCGGGGAGCTGTTTTTT. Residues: CASSWGQNTGELFF.

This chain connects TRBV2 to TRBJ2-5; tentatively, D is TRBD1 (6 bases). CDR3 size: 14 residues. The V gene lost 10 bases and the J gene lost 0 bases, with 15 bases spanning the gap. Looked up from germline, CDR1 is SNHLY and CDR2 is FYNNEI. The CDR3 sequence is CATKGDRYQETQYF. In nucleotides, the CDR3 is TGTGCCACCAAAGGAGACAGGTACCAAGAGACCCAGTACTTC.